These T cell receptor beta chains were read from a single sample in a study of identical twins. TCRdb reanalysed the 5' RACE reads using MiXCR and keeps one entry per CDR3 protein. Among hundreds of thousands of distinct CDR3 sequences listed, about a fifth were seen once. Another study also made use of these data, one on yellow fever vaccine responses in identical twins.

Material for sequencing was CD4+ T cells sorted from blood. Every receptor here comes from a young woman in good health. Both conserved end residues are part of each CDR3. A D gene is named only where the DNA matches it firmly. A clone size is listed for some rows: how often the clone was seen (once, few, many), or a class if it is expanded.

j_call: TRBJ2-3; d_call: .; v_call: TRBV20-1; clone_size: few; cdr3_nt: TGCAGTGCTAGTTCCCCCTCAGATACGCAGTATTTT; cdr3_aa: CSASSPSDTQYF
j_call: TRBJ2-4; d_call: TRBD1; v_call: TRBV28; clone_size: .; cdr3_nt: TGTGCCAGCAGTCGGGCGCAGGGGGCACAAAACATTCAGTACTTC; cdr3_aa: CASSRAQGAQNIQYF
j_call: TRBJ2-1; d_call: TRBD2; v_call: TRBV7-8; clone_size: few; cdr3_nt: TGTGCCAGCAGCCCCAGTCCCCACGGACTAGCTGGTGAGCAGTTCTTC; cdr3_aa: CASSPSPHGLAGEQFF
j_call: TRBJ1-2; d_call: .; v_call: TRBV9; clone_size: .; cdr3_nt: TGTGCCAGCAGCCCCCAGGACAGTAACTATGGCTACACCTTC; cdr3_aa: CASSPQDSNYGYTF
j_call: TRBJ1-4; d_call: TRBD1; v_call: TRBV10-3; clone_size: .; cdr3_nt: TGTGCCATCAGCCCCGGACAGGGGGCTAATGAAAAACTGTTTTTT; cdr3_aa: CAISPGQGANEKLFF
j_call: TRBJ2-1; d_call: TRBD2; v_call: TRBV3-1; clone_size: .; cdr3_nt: TGTGCCAGCAGCCCAACCCTAGCGGGAGTTCCGTTCTTC; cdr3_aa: CASSPTLAGVPFF
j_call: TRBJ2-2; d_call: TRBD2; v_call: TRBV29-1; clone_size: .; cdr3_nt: TGCAGCGTTGGGGAGGGGACCGGGGAGCTGTTTTTT; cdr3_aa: CSVGEGTGELFF
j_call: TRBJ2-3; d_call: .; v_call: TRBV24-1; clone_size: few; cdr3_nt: TGTGCCACCAGTGATTTTCAGGCAGATACGCAGTATTTT; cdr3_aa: CATSDFQADTQYF
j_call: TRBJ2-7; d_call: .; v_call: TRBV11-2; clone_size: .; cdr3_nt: TGTGCCAGCAGCTCCGCGCTCGAGCAGTACTTC; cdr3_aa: CASSSALEQYF
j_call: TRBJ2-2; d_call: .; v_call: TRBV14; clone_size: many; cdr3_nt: TGTGCCAGCAGCCACGGACTCACCGGGGAGCTGTTTTTT; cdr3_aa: CASSHGLTGELFF
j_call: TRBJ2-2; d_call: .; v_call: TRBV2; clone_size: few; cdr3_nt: TGTGCCAGCAGTGAAGTCGGGGGTGCGAACACCGGGGAGCTGTTTTTT; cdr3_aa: CASSEVGGANTGELFF
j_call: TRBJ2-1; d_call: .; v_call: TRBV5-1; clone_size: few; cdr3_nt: TGCGCCAGCAGCTTGGTACAGGAGCAGTTCTTC; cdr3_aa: CASSLVQEQFF
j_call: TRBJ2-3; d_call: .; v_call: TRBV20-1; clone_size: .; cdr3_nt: TGCAGTGCTAGGACCCACCGCGCAACTAGCACAGATACGCAGTATTTT; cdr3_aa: CSARTHRATSTDTQYF
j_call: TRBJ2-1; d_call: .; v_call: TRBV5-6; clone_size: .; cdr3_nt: TGTGCCAGCACATTGAGGGGCTACACCTACAATGAGCAGTTCTTC; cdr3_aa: CASTLRGYTYNEQFF
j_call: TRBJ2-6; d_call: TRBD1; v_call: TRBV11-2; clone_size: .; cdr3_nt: TGTGCCAGCAGCTTAGGCGAGGGGGCCCCATTCTCTGGGGCCAACGTCCTGACTTTC; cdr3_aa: CASSLGEGAPFSGANVLTF
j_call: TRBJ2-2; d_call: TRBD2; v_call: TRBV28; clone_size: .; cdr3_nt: TGTGCCAGCAGTTTTGGTCTAGCGGGAGGCGGCGGGGAGCTGTTTTTT; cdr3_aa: CASSFGLAGGGGELFF
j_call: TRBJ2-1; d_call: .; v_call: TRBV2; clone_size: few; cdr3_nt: TGTGCCAGCAGTGAAGCGCTGCCCAATGAGCAGTTCTTC; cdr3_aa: CASSEALPNEQFF
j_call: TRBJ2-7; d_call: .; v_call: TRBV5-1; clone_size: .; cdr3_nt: TGCGCCAGCAGCTTGGTGGGGGCCTCCTACGAGCAGTACTTC; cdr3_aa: CASSLVGASYEQYF
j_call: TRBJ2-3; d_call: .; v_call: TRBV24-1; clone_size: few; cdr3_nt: TGTGCCACCAGTGACCCCTCGGACCCAGAGATCACAGATACGCAGTATTTT; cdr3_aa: CATSDPSDPEITDTQYF
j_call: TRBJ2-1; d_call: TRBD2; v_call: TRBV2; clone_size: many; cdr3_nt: TGTGCCAGCAGATTGACTAGCGGTACTTACAATGAGCAGTTCTTC; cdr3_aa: CASRLTSGTYNEQFF
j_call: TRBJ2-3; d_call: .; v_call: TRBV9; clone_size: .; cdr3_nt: TGTGCCAGCAGCGTTCTGCGCACAGATACGCAGTATTTT; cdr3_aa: CASSVLRTDTQYF
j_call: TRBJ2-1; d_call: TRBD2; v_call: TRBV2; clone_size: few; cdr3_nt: TGTGCCAGCAGAAGAGGACTAGCGGGAGGCCTCTTCAATGAGCAGTTCTTC; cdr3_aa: CASRRGLAGGLFNEQFF
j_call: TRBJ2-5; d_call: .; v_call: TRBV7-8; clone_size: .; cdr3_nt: TGTGCCAGCAGCTTAGTGATGAGGACGGATCAAGAGACCCAGTACTTC; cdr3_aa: CASSLVMRTDQETQYF
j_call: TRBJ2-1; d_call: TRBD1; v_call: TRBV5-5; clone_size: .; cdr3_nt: TGTGCCAGCAGTTATACAGGGGTAATTTTCTCCTACAGTGAGCAGTTCTTC; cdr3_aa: CASSYTGVIFSYSEQFF
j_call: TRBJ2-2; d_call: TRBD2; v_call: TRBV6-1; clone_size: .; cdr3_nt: TGTGCCAGCTCGAGGACTAGCGGGATACAAGGGGGCACCGGGGAGCTGTTTTTT; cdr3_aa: CASSRTSGIQGGTGELFF
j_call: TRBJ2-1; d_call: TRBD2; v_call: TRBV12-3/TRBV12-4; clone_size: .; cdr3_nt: TGTGCCAGCAGTTTCCCCGGGAGGGCCCATGAGCAGTTCTTC; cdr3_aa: CASSFPGRAHEQFF
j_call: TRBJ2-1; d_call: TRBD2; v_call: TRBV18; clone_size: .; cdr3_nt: TGTGCCAGCTCCGGGGGACTAGCGGGGGCGGTGCTCTCCTACAATGAGCAGTTGTTC; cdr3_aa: CASSGGLAGAVLSYNEQLF
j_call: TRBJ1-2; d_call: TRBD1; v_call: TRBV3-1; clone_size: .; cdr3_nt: TGTGCCAGCAGCCGAGAATCGATGGGACAGAAGAAAGGCTACACCTTC; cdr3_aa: CASSRESMGQKKGYTF
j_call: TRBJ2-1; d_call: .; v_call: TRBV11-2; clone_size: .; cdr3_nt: TGTGCCAGCAGCTCTACGGACGGATATGAGCAGTTCTTC; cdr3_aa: CASSSTDGYEQFF
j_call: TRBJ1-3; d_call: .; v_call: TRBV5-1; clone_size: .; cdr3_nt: TGCGCCAGCAGCTTGTTTGCCAGATCTGGAAACACCATATATTTT; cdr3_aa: CASSLFARSGNTIYF
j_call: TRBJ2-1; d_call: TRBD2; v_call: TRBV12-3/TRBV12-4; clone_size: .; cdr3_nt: TGTGCCAGCAGGAATAGCGGGACCTACAATGAGCAGTTCTTC; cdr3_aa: CASRNSGTYNEQFF
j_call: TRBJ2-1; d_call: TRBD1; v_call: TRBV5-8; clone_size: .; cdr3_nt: TGTGCCAGCAACCCGGGACAGGCCTACAATGAGCAGTTCTTC; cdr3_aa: CASNPGQAYNEQFF
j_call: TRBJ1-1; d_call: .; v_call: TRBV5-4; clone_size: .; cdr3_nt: TGTGCCAGCAGCTCGGGATCGCGACACACTGAAGCTTTCTTT; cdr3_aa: CASSSGSRHTEAFF
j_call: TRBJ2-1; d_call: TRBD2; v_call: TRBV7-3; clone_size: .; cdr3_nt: TGTGCCAGCAGCGCCTATACTAGCGGGGGGGGCAATGAGCAGTTCTTC; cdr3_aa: CASSAYTSGGGNEQFF
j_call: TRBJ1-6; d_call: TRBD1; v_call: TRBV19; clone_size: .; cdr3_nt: TGTGCCAGTGGACAGGGCCGCTCCTATAATTCACCCCTCCACTTT; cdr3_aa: CASGQGRSYNSPLHF
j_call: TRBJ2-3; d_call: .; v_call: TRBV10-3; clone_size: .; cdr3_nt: TGTGCCATCAGTGTAAACAGCGGTTCTAGCACAGATACGCAGTATTTT; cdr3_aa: CAISVNSGSSTDTQYF
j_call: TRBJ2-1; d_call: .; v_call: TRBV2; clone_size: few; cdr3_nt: TGTGCCAGCAGTGAAAGCGCTGCGTTTACGTACAATGAGCAGTTCTTC; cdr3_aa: CASSESAAFTYNEQFF
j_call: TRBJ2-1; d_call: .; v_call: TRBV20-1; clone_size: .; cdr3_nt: TGCAGTGCCTCGAACCCGAGGCAGGGGAATGAGCAGTTCTTC; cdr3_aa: CSASNPRQGNEQFF
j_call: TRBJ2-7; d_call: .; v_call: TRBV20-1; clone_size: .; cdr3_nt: TGCAGTGCTAGAGATCGCCTCTACGAGCAGTACTTC; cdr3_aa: CSARDRLYEQYF
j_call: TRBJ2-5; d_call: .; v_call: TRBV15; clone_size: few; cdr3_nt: TGTGCCACCAGCTCGTTCGGGGAGACCCAGTACTTC; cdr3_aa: CATSSFGETQYF
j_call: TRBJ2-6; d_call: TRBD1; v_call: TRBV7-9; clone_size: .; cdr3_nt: TGTGCCAGCAGACCGGGACAGGGCTCTGGGGCCAACGTCCTGACTTTC; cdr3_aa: CASRPGQGSGANVLTF
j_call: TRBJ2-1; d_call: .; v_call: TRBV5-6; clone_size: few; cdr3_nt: TGTGCCAGCAGCCCGTACAACAATGAGCAGTTCTTC; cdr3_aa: CASSPYNNEQFF
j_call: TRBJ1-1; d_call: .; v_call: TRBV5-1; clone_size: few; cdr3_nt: TGCGCCAGCAGCTTGTCATCCGGGGGCGCTGAAGCTTTCTTT; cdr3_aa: CASSLSSGGAEAFF
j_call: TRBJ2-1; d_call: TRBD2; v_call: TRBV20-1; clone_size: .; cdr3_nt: TGCAGTGCTCGGACTAGCGGGATGTACAGTGAGCAGTTCTTC; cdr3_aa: CSARTSGMYSEQFF
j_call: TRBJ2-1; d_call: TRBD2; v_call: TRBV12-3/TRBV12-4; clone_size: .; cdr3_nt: TGTGCCAGCAGGGCTTATAGCGGGACCTCGAGAGCTGAGCAGTTCTTC; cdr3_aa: CASRAYSGTSRAEQFF
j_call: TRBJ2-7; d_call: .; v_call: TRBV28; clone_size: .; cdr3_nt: TGTGCCAGCAGAGGCAGCCGGGTCTCCTACGAGCAGTACTTC; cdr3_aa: CASRGSRVSYEQYF
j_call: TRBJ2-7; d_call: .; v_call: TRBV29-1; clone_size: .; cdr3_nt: TGCAGCGTAGGACACTTCTCCTACGAGCAGTACTTC; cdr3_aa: CSVGHFSYEQYF
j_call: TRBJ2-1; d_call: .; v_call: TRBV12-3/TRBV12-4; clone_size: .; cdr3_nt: TGTGCCAGCAGACCGTTGGGATACAATGAGCAGTTCTTC; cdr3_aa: CASRPLGYNEQFF
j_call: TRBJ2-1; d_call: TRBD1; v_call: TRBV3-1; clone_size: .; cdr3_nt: TGTGCCAGCAGTCGAACCGGGACAGGCGCCAACAATGAGCAGTTCTTC; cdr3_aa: CASSRTGTGANNEQFF
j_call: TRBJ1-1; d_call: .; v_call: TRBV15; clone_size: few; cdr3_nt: TGTGCCACCAGCAGAGATTTTACAGACGAAGCTTTCTTT; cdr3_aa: CATSRDFTDEAFF
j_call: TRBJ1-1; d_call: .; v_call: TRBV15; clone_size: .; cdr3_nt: TGTGCCACCAGGCTCCAGGGGCAAACTGAAGCTTTCTTT; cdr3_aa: CATRLQGQTEAFF
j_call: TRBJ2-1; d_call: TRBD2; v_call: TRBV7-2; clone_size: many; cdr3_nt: TGTGCCAGCAGCTTAGGCGGACTAGCGGGCAATGAGCAGTTCTTC; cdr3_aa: CASSLGGLAGNEQFF
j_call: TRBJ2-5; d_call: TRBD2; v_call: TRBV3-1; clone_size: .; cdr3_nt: TGTGCCAGCAGCCAAGATTTGACTAGCGGGACCCGGGAGACCCAGTACTTC; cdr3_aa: CASSQDLTSGTRETQYF
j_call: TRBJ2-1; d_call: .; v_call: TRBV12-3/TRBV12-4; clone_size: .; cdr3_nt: TGTGCCAGCAGCATTACTAGTTTTTTTGCAGTCGAGGGGACAAACAATGAGCAGTTCTTC; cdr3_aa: CASSITSFFAVEGTNNEQFF